The clone carrying this T cell receptor beta chain was recorded a few times. What it binds is not known. This entry comes from a study of T cells after yellow fever vaccination. Using its own MiXCR run on the 5' RACE reads, TCRdb lists one record per CDR3 protein. The table includes hundreds of thousands of distinct CDR3 sequences, roughly an eighth detected once. Findings of the study overall: By day 5 rather than day 15, the secondary response had peaked, though it was weaker. Booster sampling recovered most clones from primary vaccination (96% CD4, 80% to 90% CD8).

CDR1 LGHNA and CDR2 YNFKEQ come from the germline V gene. The CDR3 covers 16 residues. The V gene end was trimmed by 1 base and the J gene end by 1 base; junction bases not matched to a gene: 3. Specimen: PBMCs, collected on the day of the yellow fever booster vaccination. The clonotype originates from a young man who received the YFV17D yellow fever vaccine. The chain joins TRBV4-2 to TRBJ1-1, with 10 nucleotides matching TRBD1. The CDR3, as DNA: TGTGCCAGCAGCCAAGGGGACAGGGGACAGAACACTGAAGCTTTCTTT. Protein: CASSQGDRGQNTEAFF.